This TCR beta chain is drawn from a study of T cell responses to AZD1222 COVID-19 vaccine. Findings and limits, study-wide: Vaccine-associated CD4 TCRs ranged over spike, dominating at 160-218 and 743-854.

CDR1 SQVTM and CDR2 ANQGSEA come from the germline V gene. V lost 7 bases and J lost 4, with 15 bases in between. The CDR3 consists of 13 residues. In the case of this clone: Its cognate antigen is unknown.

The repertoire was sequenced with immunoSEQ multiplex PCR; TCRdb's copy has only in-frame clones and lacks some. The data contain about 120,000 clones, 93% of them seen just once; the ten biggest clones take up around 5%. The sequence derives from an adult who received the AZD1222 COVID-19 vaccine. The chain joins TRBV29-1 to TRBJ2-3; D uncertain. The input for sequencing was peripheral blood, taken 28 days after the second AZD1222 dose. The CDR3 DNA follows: TGCAGCGGGACCGGGTTCCCTCCAGATACGCAGTATTTT. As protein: CSGTGFPPDTQYF.